This is a list of T cell receptor beta chains from one sample in a study of blood T cell repertoires in COVID-19. Data came from immunoSEQ multiplex PCR; TCRdb stores just in-frame clones and leaves some out. This table holds about 260,000 clones, around nine tenths found once. Sequencing was done on a sample of peripheral blood. The receptors originated from a woman in her fifties or sixties with COVID-19, enrolled during active disease. The CDR3 runs from the conserved cysteine through the conserved F or W. The D gene is left open where the match is weak. Not all rows give a size; the values are once, few, many and, for expanded clones, a class.

j_call	clone_size	v_call	d_call	cdr3_aa	cdr3_nt
TRBJ1-1	.	TRBV7-9	.	CASSFGLGAEAFF	TGTGCCAGCAGCTTCGGGTTGGGAGCTGAAGCTTTCTTT
TRBJ2-5	.	TRBV11-1	TRBD1	CASSLRGRETQYF	TGTGCCAGCAGCTTAAGGGGGCGGGAGACCCAGTACTTC
TRBJ2-3	.	TRBV5-1	TRBD1	CASSLEQGVDTQYF	TGCGCCAGCAGCTTGGAACAGGGGGTAGATACGCAGTATTTT
TRBJ1-6	.	TRBV7-9	TRBD1	CASSSTGGQDSPLHF	TGTGCCAGCAGCTCGACAGGGGGCCAGGATTCACCCCTCCACTTT
TRBJ1-2	.	TRBV19	TRBD1	CASSPGQGSYGYTF	TGTGCCAGTAGTCCCGGACAGGGCTCGTATGGCTACACCTTC
TRBJ1-4	.	TRBV6-5	.	CASSLGAGNEKLFF	TGTGCCAGCAGTCTAGGAGCTGGAAATGAAAAACTGTTTTTT
TRBJ1-6	.	TRBV5-1	.	CASSVDSHSPLHF	TGCGCCAGCAGCGTTGACAGTCATTCACCCCTCCACTTT
TRBJ1-3	.	TRBV2	TRBD1	CASSAQGAAGNTIYF	TGTGCCAGCAGTGCCCAGGGGGCAGCTGGAAACACCATATATTTT
TRBJ1-4	.	TRBV5-6	.	CASSSGLGTNEKLFF	TGTGCCAGCAGCTCAGGTCTTGGGACTAATGAAAAACTGTTTTTT
TRBJ1-2	.	TRBV30	.	CAWSVNPVRGNYGYTF	TGTGCCTGGAGTGTAAACCCCGTCCGGGGAAACTATGGCTACACCTTC
TRBJ2-4	.	TRBV6-1	.	CASSESQGDIQYF	TGTGCCAGCAGTGAAAGCCAAGGAGACATTCAGTACTTC
TRBJ2-3	.	TRBV7-2	.	CASNPRATDTQYF	TGTGCCAGCAACCCGCGCGCCACAGATACGCAGTATTTT
TRBJ2-5	.	TRBV5-6	TRBD2	CASAPGAGRETQYF	TGTGCCAGCGCGCCGGGAGCGGGGAGAGAGACCCAGTACTTC
TRBJ1-2	.	TRBV7-8	.	CASSLTETYGYTF	TGTGCCAGCAGCCTGACAGAGACCTATGGCTACACCTTC
TRBJ2-1	.	TRBV5-1	TRBD2	CASSSPGMREIGEQFF	TGCGCCAGCAGCTCCCCGGGGATGCGGGAGATAGGTGAGCAGTTCTTC
TRBJ2-2	.	TRBV9	.	CASSVSTIETGELFF	TGTGCCAGCAGCGTATCCACCATAGAAACCGGGGAGCTGTTTTTT
TRBJ1-3	.	TRBV2	TRBD1	CASSLDRGYSGNTIYF	TGTGCCAGCTCCTTGGACAGGGGGTACTCTGGAAACACCATATATTTT
TRBJ2-3	.	TRBV5-1	.	CASSLVLSGTDTQYF	TGCGCCAGCAGCTTAGTTCTGTCAGGCACAGATACGCAGTATTTT
TRBJ2-1	few	TRBV30	TRBD2	CAWSPPSGIVNEQFF	TGTGCCTGGAGTCCCCCTAGCGGGATCGTTAATGAGCAGTTCTTC
TRBJ2-1	.	TRBV9	TRBD2	CASSVDLLAGGPKDEQFF	TGTGCCAGCAGCGTAGACTTACTAGCGGGAGGGCCTAAGGATGAGCAGTTCTTC
TRBJ1-4	.	TRBV19	.	CASSIGQQKLFF	TGTGCCAGTAGTATTGGACAGCAAAAACTGTTTTTT
TRBJ2-5	.	TRBV7-2	.	CASSLAPGAETQYF	TGTGCCAGCAGCTTAGCCCCAGGGGCAGAGACCCAGTACTTC
TRBJ2-6	.	TRBV27	TRBD1	CASSFRVRGPTGANVLTF	TGTGCCAGCAGTTTTAGGGTCAGGGGGCCGACGGGGGCCAACGTCCTGACTTTC
TRBJ1-2	.	TRBV6-2/TRBV6-3	.	CASSWGGSVGYTF	TGTGCCAGCAGTTGGGGGGGTTCGGTTGGCTACACCTTC
TRBJ1-4	.	TRBV6-2/TRBV6-3	.	CASSSAFPRRTNEKLFF	TGTGCCAGCAGTTCGGCATTCCCCCGGCGGACTAATGAAAAACTGTTTTTT
TRBJ2-7	.	TRBV5-1	.	CASSPGGSYEQYF	TGCGCCAGCAGCCCCGGAGGCTCCTACGAGCAGTACTTC
TRBJ1-4	once	TRBV28	TRBD1	CASSRTGGVEKLFF	TGTGCCAGCAGCCGGACAGGGGGCGTTGAAAAACTGTTTTTT
TRBJ1-5	.	TRBV6-5	.	CASSPLRDTNQPQHF	TGTGCCAGCAGTCCTCTTCGGGACACAAATCAGCCCCAGCATTTT
TRBJ2-5	.	TRBV24-1	TRBD2	CATSDATSGNQETQYF	TGTGCCACCAGTGATGCGACTAGCGGAAACCAAGAGACCCAGTACTTC
TRBJ2-7	few	TRBV7-6	TRBD2	CASSLGTSGRSYEQYF	TGTGCCAGCAGCTTAGGTACTAGCGGGAGATCCTACGAGCAGTACTTC
TRBJ1-1	.	TRBV2	.	CASTEVRGAEAFF	TGTGCCAGCACCGAAGTCAGGGGCGCTGAAGCTTTCTTT
TRBJ1-1	few	TRBV28	TRBD1	CASSFRQGQAFF	TGTGCCAGCAGTTTCCGACAGGGTCAAGCTTTCTTT
TRBJ1-5	.	TRBV28	.	CASSNPTWRGTQHF	TGTGCCAGCAGTAACCCGACCTGGCGGGGGACCCAGCATTTT
TRBJ1-6	once	TRBV5-1	TRBD1	CASRTGGANSPLHF	TGCGCCAGCCGTACAGGGGGCGCGAATTCACCCCTCCACTTT
TRBJ1-2	few	TRBV29-1	.	CSVELQDSLIYGYTF	TGCAGCGTTGAACTCCAGGACAGCCTAATCTATGGCTACACCTTC
TRBJ1-1	.	TRBV5-1	.	CASSLTEHTEAFF	TGCGCCAGCAGCTTGACAGAACACACTGAAGCTTTCTTT
TRBJ2-3	.	TRBV5-1	.	CASSLAGSQDTQYF	TGCGCCAGCAGCTTGGCCGGTTCCCAAGATACGCAGTATTTT
TRBJ2-2	.	TRBV3-1/TRBV3-2	TRBD1	CASSHDRVNTGELFF	TGTGCCAGCAGCCATGACAGGGTGAACACCGGGGAGCTGTTTTTT
TRBJ2-5	.	TRBV25-1	.	CASSELRTAQETQYF	TGTGCCAGCAGTGAATTGCGGACAGCTCAAGAGACCCAGTACTTC